These 6 T cell receptor beta chains were all obtained from the same sample, sequenced in a study of OX40 agonist ivuxolimab in advanced cancers. Libraries were made using the immunoSEQ multiplex PCR assay. In TCRdb, the immuneACCESS table is reduced to in-frame sequences with V and J assigned. These tables do not hold every clone; where another copy was compared, an unresolved V gene accounts for under half, and the others remain unexplained. The table for this sample lists 50,000 to 75,000 clones; about 90% of them were counted only once. About 0.36% of the sample lies in the top ten. Sample: CD4+ or CD8+ T cells sorted from blood, taken in a trial of the OX40 agonist ivuxolimab. Source of these receptors: an adult with an advanced solid tumor such as melanoma, head and neck, liver or kidney cancer.

The chain is built from TRBV7-9 and TRBJ1-5, with 8 bases fitting TRBD1. Germline CDR1 is SEHNR and CDR2 is FQNEAQ (reference sequence). This CDR3 has 14 residues. J lost 4 bases, V lost 1 base, and 0 bases had no gene match. CDR3 protein: CASSLGTGNQPQHF. CDR3 DNA sequence: TGTGCCAGCAGCTTAGGGACAGGGAATCAGCCCCAGCATTTT.

The J gene is TRBJ2-2, the V gene TRBV30; D perhaps matches TRBD1 (5 bases). V was cut by 2 bases and J by 4 bases, with 8 bases left in between. The CDR3 length is 13 residues. CDR1 and CDR2 from the germline V gene are GTSNPN and SVGIG (reference sequence). CDR3 protein: CAWSQGVTGELFF. The CDR3 DNA is TGTGCCTGGAGTCAGGGTGTCACCGGGGAGCTGTTTTTT.

The gene calls are TRBV7-2 and TRBJ1-5; possibly TRBD1 for D (6 bases). Germline V lookup: CDR1 SGHTA, CDR2 FQGNSA. Trimming left V 2 bases short and J 4 bases short, with 18 bases between. The CDR3 has 17 residues. The chain's CDR3 is CASSLQYRARTNQPQHF. DNA for the CDR3: TGTGCCAGCAGCTTACAATACAGGGCCAGGACTAATCAGCCCCAGCATTTT.

This clone appeared once. The chain is built from TRBV5-6 and TRBJ1-6, with 8 bases aligning to TRBD1. CDR1 is SGHDT and CDR2 is YYEEEE in the germline V gene. J gave up 10 bases and V 3 bases, and 9 bases lay outside the gene matches. This CDR3 is built from 15 residues. The CDR3 DNA reads as TGTGCCAGCAGCTGGGGGGGGACAGGAGGGTCACCCCTCCACTTT. This encodes CASSWGGTGGSPLHF.

This sequence joins TRBV28 and TRBJ2-5; weak D call: TRBD1 (6 bases). The germline V gene encodes CDR1 MDHEN and CDR2 SYDVKM. CDR3 length: 14 amino acids. V was trimmed by 5 bases and J by 5 bases, leaving 15 bases between them. CDR3 sequence: CASSPRGEEETQYF. In DNA form, the CDR3 reads TGTGCCAGCAGTCCCAGGGGAGAGGAGGAGACCCAGTACTTC.

The chain links TRBV2 to TRBJ1-1; tentatively, D is TRBD1 (5 bases). Per the germline V gene, CDR1 is SNHLY and CDR2 is FYNNEI. Trimming stripped 4 bases from V and 4 bases from J, with 10 bases between. The CDR3 sequence is 13 residues long. CDR3 residues: CASSGQWLTEAFF. The DNA of the CDR3 is TGTGCCAGCAGTGGACAGTGGCTCACTGAAGCTTTCTTT.